This T cell receptor (beta chain) was recorded in a study of cytomegalovirus exposure and HLA in healthy donors (dated by TCRdb to the late 2010s). Study-wide context: In an earlier analysis of under 600 of the donors, approximately 300 Gb of sequence data and 90 million to 120 million unique TCR beta sequences from approximately 180 million T cells were reported. Donor age, sex, ethnicity and CMV serostatus were collected together with the repertoire data. In a later analysis, previously published TCR beta repertoires from some 640 donors were re-analyzed and high-resolution HLA genotyping was added so that TCR occurrence patterns could be studied. A separate validation cohort of 100 to 150 different subjects was used in addition to the 666-subject first cohort. Genome-wide SNP genotypes for about 55% of the roughly 670 donors were used in a later genetic analysis, which treated that subset as a discovery cohort. The later analysis used no new phenotypic data to find candidate immune exposures, relying instead on TCR beta sequences and their occurrence across donors. Because of strong linkage in the cohort, four to six DR-DQ haplotypes were treated as single units for association and clustering. The number of typed donors differed by locus: about 620-640 for A, B, C, DRB1 and DQB1; approximately 520 for DQA1; 606 for DPA1; and some 450 for DPB1. To decide whether each TCR beta V gene segment behaved as functional or pseudogenic, an earlier analysis of several hundred of the donors relied on high-throughput TCR beta sequencing. The study aimed to test whether cataloging public T cell receptors could reveal signatures of past pathogen exposure. Roughly 300 gigabases of sequencing data and around 85 million unique TCR sequences made up an early release that covered approximately 650 HLA-typed donors. Across some 400 genotyped donors of the cohort, an average of 235,054 unique TCR beta nucleotide sequences per donor were sequenced, and around 19% of those sequences were non-productive. Of the 300 to 500 genotyped donors, less than 90% were placed in the genetic ancestry cluster associated with self-reported Caucasian donors. HLA typing covered class I and class II loci at four-digit resolution. The study combined high-throughput TCR immunosequencing, statistical association of individual TCRs with disease status, and machine learning to predict cytomegalovirus infection status. Every discovery cohort repertoire had been produced on one sequencing platform. The study profiled the T cell repertoires of approximately 700 subjects by immunosequencing and related them to cytomegalovirus serostatus.

Library creation used the immunoSEQ multiplex PCR assay. The multiplex PCR relied on a mix of 60 forward primers for TCR Vbeta segments and 13 reverse primers for TCR Jbeta segments. Amplification of the CDR3 region of rearranged TCR beta genes was performed with a multiplex PCR assay on genomic DNA. Amplified TCR beta libraries were sequenced as 87-base-pair reads on the Illumina HiSeq System. In the source study's methods: Across the 700 or so repertoires, a later analysis counted tens of millions of unique TCR beta chains, around 11 million of which were shared by at least two donors. Raw reads were error-corrected and collapsed into unique sequences by a nearest-neighbor algorithm in which closely related sequences were merged to remove PCR and sequencing errors. Alignment of CDR3 sequences to IMGT reference sequences was used to assign V, D and J gene segments. For a sequence to be retained, a match of at least six nucleotides to both a V gene segment and a J gene segment was required. Rearrangements were called productive when the CDR3 lacked stop codons and stayed in frame with V and J; all others were non-productive. Following IMGT convention, CDR3 was defined as the stretch from the second conserved V-encoded cysteine to the conserved J-encoded phenylalanine. The earlier analysis of 450 to 750 of the donors excluded any sequence lacking an unambiguous match to a single V gene segment. In an earlier analysis of approximately 550 of the donors, V segments were called functional above 56.7% productive rearrangements and were called segregating when the between-donor standard deviation exceeded 5%. A statistical classification framework was built for diagnosing cytomegalovirus status from the catalog of TCR beta chain sequences. V and J gene assignment, in a later analysis, came from comparing TCR nucleotide sequences with IMGT/GENE-DB human TR gene sequences. A later analysis assigned CDR3 sequences and most-parsimonious VDJ recombination scenarios with the TCRdist pipeline. In a later analysis, each TCR beta chain was defined by its CDR3 amino acid sequence together with its V-gene family, and reads without a unique V-gene family were excluded. As a way to deal with suspected cross-contamination and a sequencing artifact, a later analysis dropped under 600 nucleotide sequences that were highly shared and had low generation probability. A later analysis calculated a clonal expansion index for each public chain from normalized within-repertoire ranks of inferred template counts. In a later analysis, generation probabilities were computed using a VDJ recombination model fitted to out-of-frame rearrangements, and the results were checked against IGoR. In a later analysis, TCR-TCR, TCR-HLA and TCR-CMV co-occurrence was scored with hypergeometric tests, and a repertoire-size bias correction was applied to TCR pairs. In a later analysis, false discovery rates were estimated by permuting HLA or CMV assignments 20 times. In a later analysis, co-occurring TCRs were grouped using DBSCAN, with TCRdist sequence similarity added in when clustering inside HLA-allele-positive subsets. Repertoires with fewer than 30,000 or more than 120,000 public chains were left out of co-occurrence clustering, as were roughly five repertoires with anomalous nucleotide sharing. What TCRdb holds here is the immuneACCESS table cut down to in-frame rearrangements. Part of the clones is not present; checked against another copy, under half of the missing clones reflect an unresolved V gene, and the others are unexplained. V and J calls and clone size follow that table, whereas D and trimming were derived from the DNA. Across this sample there are over 110,000 clones, with almost 80% seen only once. Just under 1% of the sample rests with the top ten.

The germline V and J ends show losses of 5 bases and 9 bases respectively, and no gene match explains 13 bases of the junction. The CDR3 runs 15 amino acids, cysteine and phenylalanine included. The CDR3 DNA has 45 bases and is translated from base 1. In the germline V gene (reference sequence), CDR1 corresponds to GTSNPN and CDR2 to SVGIG. The cohort comprised some 700 healthy bone marrow donors. All cohort members were sampled while nominally healthy, although unrecorded immune exposures were likely present. The donor tested CMV seronegative, placing the donor among the 300 to 450 seronegative members of the cohort. Every donor gave a peripheral blood sample, and the peripheral blood mononuclear cells from that sample were used for TCR beta sequencing. Genomic DNA extraction from the blood cell samples was performed with the Qiagen DNeasy Blood Extraction Kit. Comment on this clone: Its binding antigen is unknown. Nothing much larger sits one base from this clone, and base qualities are not available.

What the work shows at the level of the full study, not this receptor alone: In a later analysis, TCR association rates were found to vary across HLA loci, with the most associated TCRs seen for DRB1 alleles and the fewest for HLA-C alleles. An earlier analysis of approximately 570 of the donors showed that most TCR beta V segments appeared in productive rearrangements either about 87% or about 30% of the time, which broadly matched IMGT annotations. Compared with equally common non-associated chains, HLA-associated TCR beta chains in a later analysis were more clonally expanded and had lower generation probabilities. Immune exposure information for the cohort was limited to CMV serostatus. According to a later genetic analysis, donors in an Asian-associated ancestry cluster had fewer N-insertions in productive TCRs than the approximately 670-donor mean. A later analysis found that most CMV-associated TCR beta chains appeared HLA-restricted, with HLA associations seemingly driven largely by CMV exposure. A few of the identified cytomegalovirus-associated TCR beta chains were confirmed in vitro to be specific for cytomegalovirus antigens. The earlier analysis of 587 of the donors excluded roughly 17 rarely observed V segments, including chromosome 9 orphons, because counts were too low. It was suggested by the authors that the approach could potentially be generalized to other disease states and immunological phenotypes. Assigning TCR associations to individual alleles was difficult when HLA alleles, especially DR and DQ, strongly co-occurred. Because the 87-base-pair reads could not distinguish some IMGT-functional V segments, including TRBV6-2 and TRBV6-3, those segments were excluded. According to a later analysis, parvovirus B19, influenza, CMV and Epstein-Barr virus appeared linked to several top co-occurrence clusters. In the study, around 150 TCR beta chains were listed as associated with cytomegalovirus. HLA typing was unavailable for some donors at each locus, so association tests used only the typed subset. In a later genetic analysis, a missense DCLRE1C variant was associated with V-gene and J-gene trimming of TCR beta chains, and the association was replicated in an independent cohort. The classifier was reported to diagnose cytomegalovirus status with high specificity and sensitivity in both the original and validation cohorts. A further reported finding was that TCR beta sequences accurately predicted the HLA-A and HLA-B alleles for most subjects in the first cohort. A later analysis associated 15,000 or so TCR beta sequences with specific HLA alleles at a false discovery rate of 0.05. Correlated functional status among segregating V segments might reflect linkage disequilibrium, but an unknown experimental factor could not be ruled out. Sequencing depth was assumed to be roughly uniform across donors in the presence/absence analyses, though that assumption may not hold. A group of highly shared sequence variants was considered likely to be a technical artifact of the sequencing pipeline. This cohort had only TCR beta chains sequenced, and the lack of alpha or paired-chain data limited which features could be detected. Across donors, most TCR sequences were observed very rarely, whereas some public TCRs were present in many individuals.

The chain links TRBV30 with TRBJ1-6, with 7 bases in between that match TRBD1. The sample taken for sequencing was PBMCs. This TCR came from a man between 18 and 29 years old in good health and CMV-seronegative. The nucleotides read TGTGCCTGGGGGATTACAGGGGCTTTAGGTTCACCCCTCCACTTT. Translated, this is CAWGITGALGSPLHF.